This T cell receptor (beta chain) is from a study of T-cell reconstitution after alpha-beta-depleted transplantation in children. This clonotype was found many times. This CDR3 contains 13 residues. Trimming took 5 bases from V and 8 from J, leaving 13 bases between them. The library targeted TCRbeta and was prepared with unique molecular identifiers. TCRdb passed the PCR reads through MiXCR, listing each CDR3 protein once. The sample lists approximately 240,000 distinct CDR3 sequences, roughly a tenth occurring once. The input for sequencing was PBMCs from the stem cell graft donor, taken from the stem cell graft. The V and J genes are TRBV12-3 or TRBV12-4 and TRBJ2-1; D ambiguous. This clonotype was obtained from a human donor who donated a stem cell graft to a child with SCID. The CDR3 sequence: CASSPSPYDEQFF. The CDR3 nucleotides are TGTGCCAGCAGTCCCTCGCCGTACGATGAGCAGTTCTTC.